A single sample gave rise to the 3 T cell receptor beta chains below, sequenced in a study of shared T cell receptors in the human thymus. TCRdb's copy holds only in-frame clones and misses some; the assay was immunoSEQ multiplex PCR. The top ten hold 0.02% of the sample, which has about 380,000 clones, around 95% seen once. Input material: thymocytes. These TCRs come from a human donor.

V gene TRBV19 combines with J gene TRBJ2-7; TRBD2 matches at 8 bases. V shed 5 bases, J shed 4 bases, and the junction held 7 bases outside the gene matches. Germline V gives CDR1 LNHDA, CDR2 SQIVND (reference sequence). The CDR3 covers 14 residues. CDR3 nucleotide sequence: TGTGCCAGTAGTCCCGGCACTAGCGGTTACGAGCAGTACTTC. This gives the protein CASSPGTSGYEQYF. Using reference TRBV19 and TRBJ2-7 for the parts outside the CDR3, the full variable domain is DGGITQSPKYLFRKEGQNVTLSCEQNLNHDAMYWYRQDPGQGLRLIYYSQIVNDFQKGDIAEGYSVSREKKESFPLTVTSAQKNPTAFYLCASSPGTSGYEQYFGPGTRLTVT.

CDR3: CASSHRDRGDTQYF. The CDR3 coding sequence is TGTGCCAGCAGCCACCGGGACAGGGGGGATACGCAGTATTTT. V is TRBV7-9 and J is TRBJ2-3; the match to TRBD1 covers 11 bases. Germline trimming cut 5 bases from V and 6 bases from J; bases unmatched to any gene: 4. The CDR3 is made up of 14 amino acids. Germline CDR1 reads SEHNR; CDR2 reads FQNEAQ (reference sequence).

V gene TRBV7-3 combines with J gene TRBJ2-1, with TRBD2 matching over 9 bases. The ends lost 2 bases at V and 2 bases at J; junction bases unmatched: 7. CDR3 size: 17 residues. CDR1 is SGHTA and CDR2 is FQGTGA in the germline V gene. The CDR3 DNA follows: TGTGCCAGCAGCTTAGGGACGAGACTAGCGGCCTACAATGAGCAGTTCTTC. Protein: CASSLGTRLAAYNEQFF. Based on the CDR3 plus reference TRBV7-3 and TRBJ2-1, the full variable domain is GAGVSQTPSNKVTEKGKYVELRCDPISGHTALYWYRQSLGQGPEFLIYFQGTGAADDSGLPNDRFFAVRPEGSVSTLKIQRTERGDSAVYLCASSLGTRLAAYNEQFFGPGTRLTVL.